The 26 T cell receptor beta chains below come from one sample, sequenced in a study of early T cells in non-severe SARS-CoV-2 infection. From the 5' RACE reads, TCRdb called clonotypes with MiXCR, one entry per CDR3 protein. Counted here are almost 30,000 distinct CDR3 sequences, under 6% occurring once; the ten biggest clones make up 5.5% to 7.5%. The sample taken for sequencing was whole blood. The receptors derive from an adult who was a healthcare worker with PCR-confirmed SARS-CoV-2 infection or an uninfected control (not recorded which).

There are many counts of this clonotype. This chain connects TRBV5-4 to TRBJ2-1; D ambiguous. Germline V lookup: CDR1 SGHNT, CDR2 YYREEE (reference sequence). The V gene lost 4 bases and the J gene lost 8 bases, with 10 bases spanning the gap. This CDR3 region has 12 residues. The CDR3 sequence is CASSRGVDEQFF. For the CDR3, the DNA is TGTGCCAGCAGCCGCGGTGTCGATGAGCAGTTCTTC.

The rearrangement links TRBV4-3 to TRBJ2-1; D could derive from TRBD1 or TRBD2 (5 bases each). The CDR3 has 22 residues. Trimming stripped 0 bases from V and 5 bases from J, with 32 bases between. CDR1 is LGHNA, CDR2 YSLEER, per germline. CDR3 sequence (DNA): TGCGCCAGCAGCCAAGATGTGGGGGTGAGAACGAGACTCTTGCCCTCTAACAATGAGCAGTTCTTC. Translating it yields CASSQDVGVRTRLLPSNNEQFF.

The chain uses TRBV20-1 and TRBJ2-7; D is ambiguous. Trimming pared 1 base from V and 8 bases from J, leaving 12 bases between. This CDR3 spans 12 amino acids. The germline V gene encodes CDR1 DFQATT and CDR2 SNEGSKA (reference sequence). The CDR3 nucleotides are TGCAGTGCTAGAGTGGGCAGTCTCAAGCAGTACTTC. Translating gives CSARVGSLKQYF.

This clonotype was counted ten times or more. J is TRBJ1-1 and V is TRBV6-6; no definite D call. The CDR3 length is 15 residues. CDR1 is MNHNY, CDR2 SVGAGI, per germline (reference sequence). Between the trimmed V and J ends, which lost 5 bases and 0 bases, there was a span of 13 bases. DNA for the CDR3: TGTGCCAGCAGTCCAATCCGGGCGGTGAACACTGAAGCTTTCTTT. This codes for CASSPIRAVNTEAFF.

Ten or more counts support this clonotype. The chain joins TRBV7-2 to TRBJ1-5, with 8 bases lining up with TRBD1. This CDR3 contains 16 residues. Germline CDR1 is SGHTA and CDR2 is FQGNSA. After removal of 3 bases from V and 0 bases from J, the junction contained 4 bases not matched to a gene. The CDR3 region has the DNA TGTGCCAGCAGCTTGTTTGGGACAGGTAGCAATCAGCCCCAGCATTTT. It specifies CASSLFGTGSNQPQHF.

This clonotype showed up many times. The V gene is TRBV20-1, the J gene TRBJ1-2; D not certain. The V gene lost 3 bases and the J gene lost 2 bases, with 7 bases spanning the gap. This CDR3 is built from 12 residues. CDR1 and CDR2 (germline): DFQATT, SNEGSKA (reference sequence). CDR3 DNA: TGCAGTGCTAGGGGTTCAAACTATGGCTACACCTTC. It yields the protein CSARGSNYGYTF.

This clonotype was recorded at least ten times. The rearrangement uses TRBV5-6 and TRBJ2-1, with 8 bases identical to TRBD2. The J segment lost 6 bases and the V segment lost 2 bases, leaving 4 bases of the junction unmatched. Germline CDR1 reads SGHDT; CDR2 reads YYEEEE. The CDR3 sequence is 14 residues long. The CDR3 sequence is CASSFPAGVNEQFF. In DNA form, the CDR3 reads TGTGCCAGCAGCTTTCCAGCGGGGGTCAATGAGCAGTTCTTC.

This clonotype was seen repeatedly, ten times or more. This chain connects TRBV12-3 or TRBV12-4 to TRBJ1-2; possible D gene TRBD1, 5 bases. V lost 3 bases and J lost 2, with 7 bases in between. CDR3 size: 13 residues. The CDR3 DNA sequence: TGTGCCAGCAGTTTTGAGGGGAACTATGGCTACACCTTC. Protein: CASSFEGNYGYTF.

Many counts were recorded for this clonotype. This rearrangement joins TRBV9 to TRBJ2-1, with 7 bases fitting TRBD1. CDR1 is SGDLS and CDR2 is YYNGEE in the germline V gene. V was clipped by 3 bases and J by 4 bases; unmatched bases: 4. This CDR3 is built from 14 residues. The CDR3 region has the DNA TGTGCCAGCAGCGGACAGGGTTGGTACAATGAGCAGTTCTTC. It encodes CASSGQGWYNEQFF.

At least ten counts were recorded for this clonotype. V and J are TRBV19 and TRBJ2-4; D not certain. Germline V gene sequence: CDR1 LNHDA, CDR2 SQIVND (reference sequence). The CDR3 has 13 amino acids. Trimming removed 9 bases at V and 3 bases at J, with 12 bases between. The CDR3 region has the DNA TGTGCCAGCCCGGACGAGGACAAAAACATTCAGTACTTC. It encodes CASPDEDKNIQYF.

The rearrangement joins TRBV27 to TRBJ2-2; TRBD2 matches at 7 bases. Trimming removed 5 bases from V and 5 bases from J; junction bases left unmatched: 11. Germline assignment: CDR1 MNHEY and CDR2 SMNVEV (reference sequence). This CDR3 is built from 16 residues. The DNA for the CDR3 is TGTGCCAGCAGTCCCTTGTCCGGGGGAGGGACCGGGGAGCTGTTTTTT. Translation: CASSPLSGGGTGELFF.

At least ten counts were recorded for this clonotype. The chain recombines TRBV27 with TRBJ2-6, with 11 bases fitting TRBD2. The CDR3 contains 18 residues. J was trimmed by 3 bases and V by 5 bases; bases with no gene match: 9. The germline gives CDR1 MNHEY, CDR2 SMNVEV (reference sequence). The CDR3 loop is CASSPRTSGSLGANVLTF. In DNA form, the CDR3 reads TGTGCCAGCAGTCCCCGGACTAGCGGGTCCCTTGGGGCCAACGTCCTGACTTTC.

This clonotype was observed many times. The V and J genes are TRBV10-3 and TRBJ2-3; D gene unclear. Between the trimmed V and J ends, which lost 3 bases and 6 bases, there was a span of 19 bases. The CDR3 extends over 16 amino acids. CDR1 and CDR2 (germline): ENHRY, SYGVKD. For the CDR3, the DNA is TGTGCCATCAGTGAAATTGGTGGCAGCCCAACCGATACGCAGTATTTT. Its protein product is CAISEIGGSPTDTQYF.

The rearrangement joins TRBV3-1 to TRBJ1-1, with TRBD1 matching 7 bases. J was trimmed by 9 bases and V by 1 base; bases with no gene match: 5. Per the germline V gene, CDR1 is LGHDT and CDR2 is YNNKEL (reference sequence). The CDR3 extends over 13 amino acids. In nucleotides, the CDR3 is TGTGCCAGCAGCCAAGTTAGGAGGGGGCAAGCTTTCTTT. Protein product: CASSQVRRGQAFF. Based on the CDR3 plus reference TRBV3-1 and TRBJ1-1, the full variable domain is DTAVSQTPKYLVTQMGNDKSIKCEQNLGHDTMYWYKQDSKKFLKIMFSYNNKELIINETVPNRFSPKSPDKAHLNLHINSLELGDSAVYFCASSQVRRGQAFFGQGTRLTVV.

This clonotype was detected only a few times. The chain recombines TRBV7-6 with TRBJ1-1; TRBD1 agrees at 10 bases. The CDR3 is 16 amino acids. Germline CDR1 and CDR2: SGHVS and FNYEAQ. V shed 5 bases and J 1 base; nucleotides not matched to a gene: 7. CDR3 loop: CASSLGTGVRNTEAFF. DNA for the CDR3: TGTGCCAGCAGCCTAGGGACAGGGGTAAGGAACACTGAAGCTTTCTTT. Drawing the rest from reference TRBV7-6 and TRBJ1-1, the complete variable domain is GAGVSQSPRYKVTKRGQDVALRCDPISGHVSLYWYRQALGQGPEFLTYFNYEAQQDKSGLPNDRFSAERPEGSISTLTIQRTEQRDSAMYRCASSLGTGVRNTEAFFGQGTRLTVV.

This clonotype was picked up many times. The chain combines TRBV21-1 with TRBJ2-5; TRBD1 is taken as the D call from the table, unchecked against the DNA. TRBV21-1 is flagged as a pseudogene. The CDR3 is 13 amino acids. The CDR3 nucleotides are TGTGCCAGCAGGGGGACAGGGGGAGAGACCCAGTACTTC. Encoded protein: CASRGTGGETQYF.

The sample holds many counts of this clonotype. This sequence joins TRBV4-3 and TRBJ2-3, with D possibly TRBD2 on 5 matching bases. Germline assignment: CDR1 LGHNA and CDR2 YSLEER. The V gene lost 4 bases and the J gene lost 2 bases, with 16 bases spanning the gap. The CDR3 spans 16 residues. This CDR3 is CASSLNLERDTDTQYF. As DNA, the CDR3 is TGCGCCAGCAGCCTCAATTTAGAACGGGACACAGATACGCAGTATTTT.

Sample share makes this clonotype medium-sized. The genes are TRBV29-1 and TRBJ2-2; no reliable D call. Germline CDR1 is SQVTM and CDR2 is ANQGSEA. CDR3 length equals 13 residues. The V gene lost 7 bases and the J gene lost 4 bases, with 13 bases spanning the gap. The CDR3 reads CSAALGGTGELFF. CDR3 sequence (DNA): TGCAGCGCTGCGCTGGGTGGCACCGGGGAGCTGTTTTTT.

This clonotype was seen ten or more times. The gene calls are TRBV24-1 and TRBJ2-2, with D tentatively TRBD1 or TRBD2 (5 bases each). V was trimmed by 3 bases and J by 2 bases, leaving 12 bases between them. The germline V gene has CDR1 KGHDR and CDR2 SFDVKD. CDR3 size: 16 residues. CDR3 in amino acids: CATSDRKGRNTGELFF. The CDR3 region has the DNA TGTGCCACCAGTGATCGGAAGGGACGAAACACCGGGGAGCTGTTTTTT.

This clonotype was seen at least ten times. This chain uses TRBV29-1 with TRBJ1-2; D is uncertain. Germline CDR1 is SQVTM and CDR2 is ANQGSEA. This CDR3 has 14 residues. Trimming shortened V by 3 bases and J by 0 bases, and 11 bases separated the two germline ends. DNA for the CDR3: TGCAGCGTTGACGGGCAGGTGGCTAACTATGGCTACACCTTC. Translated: CSVDGQVANYGYTF.

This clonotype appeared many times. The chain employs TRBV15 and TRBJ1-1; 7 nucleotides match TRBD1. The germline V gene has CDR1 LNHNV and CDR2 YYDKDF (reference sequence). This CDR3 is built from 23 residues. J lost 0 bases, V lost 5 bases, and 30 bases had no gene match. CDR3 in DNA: TGTGCCACCAGCCGACCAGACAGGGTAAACCCCCCCCGCTCCCGACAGATGAACACTGAAGCTTTCTTT. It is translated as CATSRPDRVNPPRSRQMNTEAFF.

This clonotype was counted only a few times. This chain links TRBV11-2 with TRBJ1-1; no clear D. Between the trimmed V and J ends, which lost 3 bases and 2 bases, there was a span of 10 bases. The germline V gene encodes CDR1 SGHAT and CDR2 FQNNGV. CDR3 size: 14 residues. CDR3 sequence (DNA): TGTGCCAGCAGCTTTACCAGAGGTAACACTGAAGCTTTCTTT. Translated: CASSFTRGNTEAFF.

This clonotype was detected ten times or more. The CDR3 protein is CASSRRWAIDEQYF. The CDR3 bases are TGTGCCAGCAGTCGACGATGGGCCATCGACGAGCAGTACTTC. The chain uses TRBV27 and TRBJ2-7; D is ambiguous. The CDR3 has 14 amino acids. The V gene lost 5 bases and the J gene lost 5 bases, with 16 bases spanning the gap. Germline V gene lookup returns CDR1 MNHEY and CDR2 SMNVEV (reference sequence).

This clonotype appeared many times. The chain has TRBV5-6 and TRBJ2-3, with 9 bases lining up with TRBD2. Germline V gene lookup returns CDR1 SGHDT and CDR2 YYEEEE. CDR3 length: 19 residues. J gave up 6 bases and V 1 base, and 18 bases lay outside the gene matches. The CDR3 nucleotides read TGTGCCAGCAGCTTGAGACGAGCGGGGGGCCCGACGGGATATGATACGCAGTATTTT. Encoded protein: CASSLRRAGGPTGYDTQYF.

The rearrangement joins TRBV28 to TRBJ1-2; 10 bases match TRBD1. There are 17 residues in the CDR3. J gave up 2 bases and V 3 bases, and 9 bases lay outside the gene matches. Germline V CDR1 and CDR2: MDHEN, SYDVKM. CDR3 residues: CASSFVPKGQGNYGYTF. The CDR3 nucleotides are TGTGCCAGCAGTTTTGTCCCGAAGGGACAGGGGAACTATGGCTACACCTTC.

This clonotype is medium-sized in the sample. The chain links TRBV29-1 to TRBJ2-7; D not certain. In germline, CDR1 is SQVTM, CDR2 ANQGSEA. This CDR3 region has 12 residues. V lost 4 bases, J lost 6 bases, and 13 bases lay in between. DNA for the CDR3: TGCAGCGTTGTGGGCCCTGACGCCGAGCAGTACTTC. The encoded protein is CSVVGPDAEQYF.